This T cell receptor (beta chain) was found in a study of CD8+CD57+ T cells in acquired aplastic anemia. CDR3 and TCR beta VDJ profiling relied on a genomic DNA template. MiXCR was run by TCRdb on the reads, yielding one entry per CDR3 protein. The repertoire holds a few hundred thousand distinct CDR3 sequences, with under 80% as singletons. This CDR3 is 14 amino acids long. Germline CDR1 is MNHEY and CDR2 is SVGAGI. The junction had 6 bases not matched to a gene; V was cut back by 5 bases and J by 2 bases. This clonotype was recorded at least ten times. The sample comprised sorted CD4+, CD8+, or CD8+CD57+ T cells (not recorded which) from PBMCs. This receptor was identified in a human donor in good health, serving as a control. This chain joins TRBV6-5 and TRBJ2-7; 7 bases are shared with TRBD1. CDR3: CASSRGTATYEQYF. The CDR3 DNA reads TGTGCCAGCAGTCGTGGGACAGCTACCTACGAGCAGTACTTC.